This TCR beta chain was identified during a study of cytomegalovirus exposure and HLA in healthy donors. The study ran its PCR with 60 Vbeta and 13 Jbeta primers. Data came from immunoSEQ multiplex PCR; TCRdb stores just in-frame clones and leaves some out. The sample yields 150,000 to 200,000 clones, over 75% seen once. General study points: Highly shared sequence variants in one cluster were likely a sequencing artifact. Trimming of TCR beta V- and J-genes showed a link, identified in a later analysis, to a missense DCLRE1C variant. DRB1 had the most TCR associations and HLA-C the fewest, a later analysis found, with rates varying by HLA locus.

Germline V gene lookup returns CDR1 LNHNV and CDR2 YYDKDF (reference sequence). The CDR3 extends over 14 amino acids. V gave up 3 bases and J gave up 2 bases; unmatched junction bases: 1. Worth noting for this clone: Its target is not known. The same CDR3 also results from other DNA sequences found in this sample.

The receptor's source is a man between 45 and 60 years old in good health and CMV-seropositive. Sequencing used PBMCs. The chain couples TRBV15 to TRBJ1-1; 9 positions match TRBD1. The CDR3 loop reads CATSRDRGNTEAFF. The CDR3 DNA is TGTGCCACCAGCAGGGACAGGGGAAACACTGAAGCTTTCTTT.